This entry lists 32 T cell receptor beta chains sequenced from one sample in a study of shared clonotypes between healthy human individuals. Profiling relied on immunoSEQ multiplex PCR, and the TCRdb table lists in-frame clones only, not all of them. The table shows 500,000 or so clones, with about 96% occurring only once. The sequenced material came from naive CD4+ T cells sorted from blood. The subset: CD45RA+ positively selected. These receptor sequences come from a woman in her twenties or thirties in good health.

The CDR3 nucleotides are TGCGCCAGCAGCTTGGAGTTCCCACCCACACCTTACAATGAGCAGTTCTTC. Amino acid sequence: CASSLEFPPTPYNEQFF. The chain has TRBV5-1 and TRBJ2-1; D call uncertain. Germline CDR1 reads SGHRS; CDR2 reads YFSETQ. Trimming cost V 0 bases and J 4 bases, with 17 bases left between them. This CDR3 has 17 amino acids. The full variable domain, rest sourced from reference TRBV5-1 and TRBJ2-1, is KAGVTQTPRYLIKTRGQQVTLSCSPISGHRSVSWYQQTPGQGLQFLFEYFSETQRNKGNFPGRFSGRQFSNSRSEMNVSTLELGDSALYLCASSLEFPPTPYNEQFFGPGTRLTVL.

The V and J genes are TRBV12-5 and TRBJ2-2; D remains ambiguous. The CDR3 runs to 16 residues. V was cut by 0 bases and J by 2 bases, with 10 bases left in between. Germline assignment: CDR1 LGHNT and CDR2 FRNRAP. The CDR3 loop is CASGLVLVGNTGELFF. The CDR3, as DNA: TGTGCTAGTGGTTTGGTATTAGTAGGAAACACCGGGGAGCTGTTTTTT.

The V gene is TRBV28, the J gene TRBJ2-1, with a tentative D call TRBD2 (6 bases). Germline V gene data show CDR1 as MDHEN and CDR2 as SYDVKM. The length of the CDR3 is 16 residues. Trimming shortened V by 3 bases and J by 5 bases, and 17 bases separated the two germline ends. The CDR3 spells CASSFSGVGVNNEQFF. As DNA, the CDR3 is TGTGCCAGCAGTTTCTCGGGGGTCGGGGTCAACAATGAGCAGTTCTTC.

The rearrangement joins TRBV28 to TRBJ1-5; D is ambiguous. Germline CDR1 and CDR2: MDHEN and SYDVKM. The CDR3 has 15 residues. V lost 3 bases and J 3 bases, leaving 12 bases between the germline ends. The CDR3 DNA is TGTGCCAGCAGTTTTGCCCTCGGAGACAATCAGCCCCAGCATTTT. Amino acids: CASSFALGDNQPQHF.

The genes are TRBV11-1 and TRBJ2-1; 8 bases line up with TRBD2. Germline V gene data show CDR1 as SGHAT and CDR2 as FQDESV (reference sequence). This CDR3 comprises 13 residues. The junction had 6 bases not matched to a gene; V was cut back by 5 bases and J by 9 bases. The CDR3 loop reads CASSQTGTSEQFF. The CDR3 DNA reads TGTGCCAGCAGCCAGACCGGGACTAGTGAGCAGTTCTTC. Full variable domain (rest looked up from reference TRBV11-1 and TRBJ2-1): EAEVAQSPRYKITEKSQAVAFWCDPISGHATLYWYRQILGQGPELLVQFQDESVVDDSQLPKDRFSAERLKGVDSTLKIQPAELGDSAMYLCASSQTGTSEQFFGPGTRLTVL.

This clone has just one count. Other DNA sequences in this sample translate to the same CDR3. This sequence joins TRBV7-8 and TRBJ1-1, with D perhaps TRBD1 (5 bases). The CDR3 loop spans 13 amino acids. Trimming removed 5 bases from V and 2 bases from J, with 9 bases in between. Germline V CDR1 and CDR2: SGHVS, FQNEAQ. The CDR3 region is CASSRGLNTEAFF. As DNA, the CDR3 is TGTGCCAGCAGCAGGGGCCTAAACACTGAAGCTTTCTTT.

The chain has TRBV18 and TRBJ2-7; 8 nucleotides match TRBD1. The germline V gene has CDR1 KGHSH and CDR2 LQKENI. V gave up 3 bases and J gave up 6 bases; unmatched junction bases: 7. The CDR3 is 14 residues long. The CDR3 region is CASSPDRTGREQYF. Written as DNA, the CDR3 is TGTGCCAGCTCACCCGATCGGACAGGGCGCGAGCAGTACTTC.

This sequence joins TRBV28 and TRBJ2-3; TRBD1 aligns across 7 bases. Germline values: CDR1 MDHEN, CDR2 SYDVKM. The CDR3 is 14 residues long. With 3 bases clipped from V and 2 bases from J, the junction kept 2 bases outside the gene matches. The CDR3, as DNA: TGTGCCAGCAGTTTCGGACAGGTCACAGATACGCAGTATTTT. The encoded protein is CASSFGQVTDTQYF.

This sequence joins TRBV29-1 and TRBJ2-5; D unresolved. The end of the DNA fits TRBJ2-7 better, so the J call may be wrong. In germline, CDR1 is SQVTM, CDR2 ANQGSEA. The CDR3 runs to 11 residues. The CDR3 here is CSVEELYEQYF. CDR3 DNA sequence: TGCAGCGTTGAAGAATTGTACGAGCAGTACTTC.

The CDR3 nucleotides read TGCGCCAGCAGTGGGGTCCCAGGGACAGTGGATGAAAAACTGTTTTTT. It encodes CASSGVPGTVDEKLFF. The J gene is TRBJ1-4, the V gene TRBV10-2, with 7 positions matching TRBD1. Germline values: CDR1 WSHSY, CDR2 SAAADI. With 4 bases clipped from V and 6 bases from J, the junction kept 11 bases outside the gene matches. The CDR3 consists of 16 residues.

This chain links TRBV19 with TRBJ2-3, with 8 bases fitting TRBD1. The germline V gene has CDR1 LNHDA and CDR2 SQIVND (reference sequence). Trimming removed 4 bases from V and 3 bases from J; junction bases left unmatched: 6. This CDR3 is built from 15 residues. CDR3 residues: CASSSGQGVTDTQYF. The CDR3 DNA is TGTGCCAGTAGTAGTGGACAGGGCGTGACAGATACGCAGTATTTT.

About this clone itself: Distinct nucleotide sequences in the sample also encode this CDR3. The rearrangement links TRBV5-6 to TRBJ1-1; D call uncertain. Germline CDR1 and CDR2: SGHDT and YYEEEE. The V end was cut by 5 bases, the J end by 0 bases, with 8 bases between. The CDR3 extends over 13 amino acids. In DNA form, the CDR3 reads TGTGCCAGCAGGGCGGGGATGAACACTGAAGCTTTCTTT. As protein: CASRAGMNTEAFF.

The chain joins TRBV7-7 to TRBJ2-5; no definite D call. The V end was cut by 2 bases, the J end by 1 base, with 5 bases between. Germline CDR1 and CDR2: SSHAT and FNYEAQ (reference sequence). This CDR3 has 13 amino acids. For the CDR3, the DNA is TGTGCCAGCAGCTTAATGACCCAAGAGACCCAGTACTTC. Translation: CASSLMTQETQYF.

This chain connects TRBV7-6 to TRBJ1-1; unclear D gene. V lost 4 bases and J 3 bases, leaving 6 bases between the germline ends. Looked up from germline, CDR1 is SGHVS and CDR2 is FNYEAQ. The CDR3 consists of 12 residues. CDR3 DNA sequence: TGTGCCAGCAGCTCCCTGGACACTGAAGCTTTCTTT. Its translation: CASSSLDTEAFF.

The chain joins TRBV28 to TRBJ1-1, with 8 positions matching TRBD1. The CDR3 has 16 residues. V was clipped by 4 bases and J by 2 bases; unmatched bases: 9. Germline V gives CDR1 MDHEN, CDR2 SYDVKM. Here the CDR3 DNA reads TGTGCCAGCAGTTATTCCGGGACAGGCAGAAACACTGAAGCTTTCTTT. This encodes CASSYSGTGRNTEAFF.

The V and J genes are TRBV7-3 and TRBJ1-2, with a tentative D call TRBD1 (6 bases). V lost 5 bases and J 3 bases, leaving 13 bases between the germline ends. Germline CDR1 SGHTA, CDR2 FQGTGA. This CDR3 is 14 amino acids long. CDR3 sequence reads: CASSPQGGDYGYTF. CDR3 bases: TGTGCCAGCAGCCCACAGGGAGGAGACTATGGCTACACCTTC.

The chain carries TRBV19 and TRBJ2-5; unclear D gene. The CDR3 covers 13 residues. CDR1 and CDR2 (germline): LNHDA, SQIVND (reference sequence). With 3 bases removed from V and 2 bases from J, the gap between germline ends came to 7 bases. The CDR3 DNA follows: TGTGCCAGTAGTATCACTGAGCAAGAGACCCAGTACTTC. This translates into CASSITEQETQYF.

The chain recombines TRBV19 with TRBJ1-2; unclear D gene. The V end was cut by 2 bases, the J end by 8 bases, with 12 bases between. Germline CDR1 and CDR2: LNHDA and SQIVND (reference sequence). CDR3 length equals 13 residues. CDR3 in amino acids: CASSITSSRGYTF. The CDR3 DNA sequence: TGTGCCAGTAGTATAACAAGCTCCAGAGGCTACACCTTC.

The J gene is TRBJ2-3, the V gene TRBV18; 9 bases map to TRBD1. There are 16 residues in the CDR3. After removal of 4 bases from V and 1 base from J, the junction contained 6 bases not matched to a gene. Germline V gene sequence: CDR1 KGHSH, CDR2 LQKENI. The CDR3 region has the DNA TGTGCCAGCTCACAACAGGGGGCTGGGGGCACAGATACGCAGTATTTT. Protein sequence: CASSQQGAGGTDTQYF.

This clone was picked up one time. The chain couples TRBV5-1 to TRBJ2-2; 7 bases fit TRBD2. In germline, CDR1 is SGHRS, CDR2 YFSETQ. The CDR3 loop spans 14 amino acids. V was pared by 1 base and J by 11 bases, with 8 bases of the junction left unmatched. The chain's CDR3 is CASSLNRLAAELFF. The DNA for the CDR3 is TGCGCCAGCAGCTTGAATCGACTAGCCGCTGAGCTGTTTTTT.

The V gene is TRBV5-1, the J gene TRBJ1-2; 7 positions agree with TRBD1. The junction had 8 bases not matched to a gene; V was cut back by 6 bases and J by 3 bases. CDR1 and CDR2 from the germline V gene are SGHRS and YFSETQ. CDR3 size: 14 residues. The CDR3 nucleotides read TGCGCCAGCACAAGAACAGGGGACGACTATGGCTACACCTTC. Its translation is CASTRTGDDYGYTF.

The chain recombines TRBV4-1 with TRBJ1-4; D possibly corresponds to TRBD1 (6 bases). This CDR3 spans 15 amino acids. CDR1 is MGHRA and CDR2 is YSYEKL in the germline V gene. With 3 bases removed from V and 10 bases from J, the gap between germline ends came to 18 bases. The CDR3 DNA sequence: TGCGCCAGCAGCCATTACAGGGACGGGTCTGGAAAACTGTTTTTT. This encodes CASSHYRDGSGKLFF.

The chain is built from TRBV6-5 and TRBJ2-7; D remains unclear. V lost 2 bases and J 2 bases, leaving 13 bases between the germline ends. Germline CDR1 MNHEY, CDR2 SVGAGI. The CDR3 sequence is 15 residues long. In nucleotides, the CDR3 is TGTGCCAGCAGTTACGACGGATCCCCTACCTACGAGCAGTACTTC. As protein: CASSYDGSPTYEQYF.

This clone is a singleton in its sample. The CDR3 is CAGGVRGTSYEQYF. The CDR3 DNA is TGTGCCGGGGGAGTGAGGGGAACATCCTACGAGCAGTACTTC. The rearrangement joins TRBV30 to TRBJ2-7; possibly TRBD1 or TRBD2 for D (5 bases each). The CDR3 covers 14 residues. V lost 8 bases to trimming and J lost 1 base, with 18 bases between them. Germline assignment: CDR1 GTSNPN and CDR2 SVGIG (reference sequence).

V is TRBV5-4 and J is TRBJ1-1; D not certain. Germline-derived CDR1 and CDR2 are SGHNT and YYREEE (reference sequence). V was shortened by 0 bases and J by 6 bases, with 15 bases between the two germline ends. The CDR3 totals 15 residues. CDR3 coding DNA: TGTGCCAGCAGCTTGGTGACCGGGGAAGGAGCTGAAGCTTTCTTT. As protein: CASSLVTGEGAEAFF.

V gene TRBV7-8 combines with J gene TRBJ2-7; 7 bases align to TRBD1. Trimming took 6 bases from V and 6 from J; bases not matched to a gene: 14. Germline V gives CDR1 SGHVS, CDR2 FQNEAQ. This CDR3 contains 15 residues. The CDR3 region has the DNA TGTGCCAGCAGGGCCACCTCAAACAGGGGATCCGAGCAGTACTTC. This gives the protein CASRATSNRGSEQYF.

The chain combines TRBV30 with TRBJ2-2; no firm D call. Trimming shortened V by 7 bases and J by 6 bases, and 12 bases separated the two germline ends. There are 12 residues in the CDR3. Germline CDR1 is GTSNPN and CDR2 is SVGIG (reference sequence). This CDR3 reads CASTIVAGELFF. The CDR3 coding sequence is TGTGCCTCCACTATAGTTGCCGGGGAGCTGTTTTTT.

The chain employs TRBV6-4 and TRBJ2-7, with D maybe TRBD1 (5 bases). CDR3 length equals 15 residues. Trimming stripped 4 bases from V and 4 bases from J, with 17 bases between. CDR1 and CDR2 from the germline V gene are MRHNA and SNTAGT. The CDR3 spells CASSVHQGGPYEQYF. CDR3 bases: TGTGCCAGCAGTGTACACCAGGGTGGGCCTTACGAGCAGTACTTC.

This chain links TRBV10-1 with TRBJ1-1; maybe TRBD1 (5 bases). V was shortened by 7 bases and J by 5 bases, with 29 bases between the two germline ends. The CDR3 contains 18 residues. Looked up from germline, CDR1 is WNHNN and CDR2 is SYGVQD (reference sequence). CDR3 DNA: TGCGCCAGCACCCCACACCGGGGGTCCGGATATGGGAAGACTGAAGCTTTCTTT. Translating gives CASTPHRGSGYGKTEAFF.

The V gene is TRBV5-1, the J gene TRBJ1-1; D uncertain. The germline V gene encodes CDR1 SGHRS and CDR2 YFSETQ. Trimming cost V 5 bases and J 0 bases, with 17 bases left between them. The CDR3 contains 16 residues. CDR3 residues: CASRANWAGMNTEAFF. The CDR3 coding sequence is TGCGCCAGCAGGGCAAATTGGGCAGGTATGAACACTGAAGCTTTCTTT.

The chain employs TRBV5-4 and TRBJ2-4, with 14 positions matching TRBD2. Germline values: CDR1 SGHNT, CDR2 YYREEE (reference sequence). The trim removed 4 bases at V and 7 bases at J, leaving 4 bases unmatched. The CDR3 runs to 15 residues. The CDR3, as DNA: TGTGCCAGCAGCCCGGGACTAGCGGGAGCGAACATTCAGTACTTC. Its protein is CASSPGLAGANIQYF.

J is TRBJ2-1 and V is TRBV7-6; 9 bases match TRBD2. This CDR3 has 16 amino acids. The trim removed 4 bases at V and 5 bases at J, leaving 9 bases unmatched. The germline V gene encodes CDR1 SGHVS and CDR2 FNYEAQ. The CDR3 DNA sequence: TGTGCCAGCAGCTCCCGCGGGAGGGCCATCCACAATGAGCAGTTCTTC. Translated: CASSSRGRAIHNEQFF.